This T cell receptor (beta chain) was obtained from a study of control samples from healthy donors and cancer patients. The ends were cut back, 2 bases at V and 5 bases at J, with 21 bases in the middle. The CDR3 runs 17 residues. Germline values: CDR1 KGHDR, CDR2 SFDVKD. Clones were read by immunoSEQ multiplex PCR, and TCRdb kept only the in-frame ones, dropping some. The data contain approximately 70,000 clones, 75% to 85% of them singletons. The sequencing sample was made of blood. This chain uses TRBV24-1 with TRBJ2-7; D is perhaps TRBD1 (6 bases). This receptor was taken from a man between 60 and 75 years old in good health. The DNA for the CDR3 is TGTGCCACCAGTGATTCCCCAGGCCGGGACAAGGCTGACGAGCAGTACTTC. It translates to CATSDSPGRDKADEQYF.